The sequence of this T cell receptor beta chain was determined in a study of blood T cell repertoires in COVID-19 (dated by TCRdb to 2018 to 2020). Context from the whole study: Samples covering the acute and convalescent phases of COVID-19 were provided by collaborators in the United States, Italy and Spain. The prospective study material was composed of cDNA or gDNA derived from T cells, B-cell-depleted T cells, or PBMCs. The repertoires were released in a freely available public database intended as a resource for research on the immune response to SARS-CoV-2. A de-identified subject ID, COVID-19 status, age in years and sex were almost always included in the sample metadata. Samples were obtained from the ongoing ImmuneRACE study (first 160 participants) and from over 1,000 subjects provided by 6 global collaborators. Deeply sampled blood TCRbeta repertoires from subjects exposed to, actively infected with, or recovered from COVID-19 were included in the dataset. Where available, HLA class I and class II types were taken from metadata supplied by the sample provider and were not determined by assay-based typing. Results and caveats for the whole study, not just this receptor: The amount of clinical and demographic metadata varied by source and participant and was provided uncurated.

The CDR3 starts with the cysteine, ends with the phenylalanine, and has 11 residues. Just CDR3 DNA is preserved here, 33 bases in frame from base 1. V loses 5 bases, J loses 12 bases, and the germline ends lie 14 bases apart. TCRbeta CDR3 regions were amplified from genomic DNA by means of the immunoSEQ Assay, a bias-controlled multiplex PCR. Regarding the original processing steps: The number of nucleated cells in each sample was estimated by amplification of reference gene primers within the assay. Sequence reads were collapsed and filtered to measure the absolute abundance of every unique TCRbeta CDR3 rearrangement. For each sample, productive Simpson clonality was calculated by taking the square root of Simpson's diversity index across productive rearrangements. The immuneACCESS repertoire file appears here via TCRdb, limited to in-frame rearrangements. These files lack a portion of the clones; in checked studies, under half of the deficit traces to unresolved V genes, and the cause of the others is not known. V and J calls and clone size are copied from that table; D and trimming were computed from the DNA. Here the sample has over 200,000 clones; 90% occur a single time. 2% to 3% of the sample belongs to the ten largest clones.

With regard to this clone: There is no known antigen for this receptor. Base qualities are not recorded, but no much larger clone differs from it by a single base.

At one collaborating source in Seattle, patients were enrolled during active infection and were followed longitudinally through the course of disease. Each collaborating institution followed its own protocols to collect whole blood in K2EDTA tubes. Collaborator samples were shipped for TCRbeta analysis as frozen whole blood, isolated PBMCs, or DNA extracted from either sample type. This TCR was sampled from a man aged 25-45 years with COVID-19, enrolled during active disease. The sample consisted of peripheral blood. This receptor chain uses TRBV12-3 or TRBV12-4 and TRBJ2-7, and TRBD2 may be the D gene, going by 5 matching bases. In nucleotides, the sequence is TGTGCCAGCAGTCTCGGAGGTGCTCGGTACTTC. Its translation is CASSLGGARYF.